The clone carrying this TCR beta chain was found many times. Its antigen is not known. Breast cancer patients provided tissue from their axillary draining lymph nodes. V lost 5 bases, J lost 5 bases, and 24 bases lay in between. This CDR3 comprises 16 residues. Per the germline V gene, CDR1 is DFQATT and CDR2 is SNEGSKA (reference sequence). MiXCR, applied by TCRdb to the multiplex PCR reads, yields one record per CDR3 protein. The sample carries about 270,000 distinct CDR3 sequences, over 30% recorded once. This entry is derived from a study of breast tumors, draining lymph nodes, adjacent tissues. Study-wide results and caveats: Findings are consistent with lymph node origin and intratumoral expansion of most tumor T cells. Tumors had less TCR diversity than lymph nodes, more than nontumor tissue. Data only fit, rather than demonstrated, lymph node origin of most tumor T cells.

The chain links TRBV20-1 to TRBJ2-5, with D possibly being TRBD2 (7 bases). Sequenced sample: axillary lymph node tissue. This receptor was taken from a female donor with breast cancer. Some clones in this sample may be carry-over from other donors' samples. CDR3 DNA: TGCAGTGCTGACCCCGACACGGGGGGCTCCAGGGAGACCCAGTACTTC. Its protein product is CSADPDTGGSRETQYF.